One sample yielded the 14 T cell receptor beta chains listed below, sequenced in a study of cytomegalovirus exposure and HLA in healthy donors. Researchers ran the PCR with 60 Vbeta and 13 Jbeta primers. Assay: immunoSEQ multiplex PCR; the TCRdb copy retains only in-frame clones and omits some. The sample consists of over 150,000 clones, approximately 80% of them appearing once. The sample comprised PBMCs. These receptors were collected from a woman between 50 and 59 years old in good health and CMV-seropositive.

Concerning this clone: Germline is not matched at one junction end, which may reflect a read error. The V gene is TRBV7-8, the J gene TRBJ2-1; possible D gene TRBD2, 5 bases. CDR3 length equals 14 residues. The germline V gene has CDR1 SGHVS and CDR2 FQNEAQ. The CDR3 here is CASGLGGAPNEQFF. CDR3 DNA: TGTGCCAGCGGCTTAGGAGGTGCTCCCAATGAGCAGTTCTTC.

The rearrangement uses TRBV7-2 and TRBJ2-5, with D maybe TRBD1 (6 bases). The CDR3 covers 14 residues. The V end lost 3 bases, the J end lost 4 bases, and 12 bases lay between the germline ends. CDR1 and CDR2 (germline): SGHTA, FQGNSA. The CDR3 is CASSFGLDRETQYF. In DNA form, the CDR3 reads TGTGCCAGCAGCTTTGGACTGGACAGAGAGACCCAGTACTTC.

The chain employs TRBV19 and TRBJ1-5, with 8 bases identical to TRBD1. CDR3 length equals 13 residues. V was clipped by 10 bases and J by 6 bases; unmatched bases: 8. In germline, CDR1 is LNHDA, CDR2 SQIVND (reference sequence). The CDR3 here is CAISDRGGQPQHF. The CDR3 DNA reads TGTGCCATTTCCGACAGGGGAGGTCAGCCCCAGCATTTT.

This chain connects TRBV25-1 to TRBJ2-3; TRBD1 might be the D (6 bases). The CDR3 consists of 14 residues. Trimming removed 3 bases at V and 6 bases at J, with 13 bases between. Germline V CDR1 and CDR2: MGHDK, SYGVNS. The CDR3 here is CASSDQGRGDTQYF. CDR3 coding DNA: TGTGCCAGCAGTGACCAGGGGAGAGGGGATACGCAGTATTTT.

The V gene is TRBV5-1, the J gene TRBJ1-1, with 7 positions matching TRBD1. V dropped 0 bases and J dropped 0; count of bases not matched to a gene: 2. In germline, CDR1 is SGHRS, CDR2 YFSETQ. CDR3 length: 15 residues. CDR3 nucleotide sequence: TGCGCCAGCAGCTTGGAAGGGGGCATGAACACTGAAGCTTTCTTT. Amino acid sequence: CASSLEGGMNTEAFF.

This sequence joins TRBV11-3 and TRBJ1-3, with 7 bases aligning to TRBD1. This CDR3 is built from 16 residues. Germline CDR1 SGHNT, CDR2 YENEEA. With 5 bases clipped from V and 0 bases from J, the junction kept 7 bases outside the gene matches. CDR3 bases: TGTGCCAGCAGCCCTTCCGGACAGGCCTCTGGAAACACCATATATTTT. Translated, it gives CASSPSGQASGNTIYF.

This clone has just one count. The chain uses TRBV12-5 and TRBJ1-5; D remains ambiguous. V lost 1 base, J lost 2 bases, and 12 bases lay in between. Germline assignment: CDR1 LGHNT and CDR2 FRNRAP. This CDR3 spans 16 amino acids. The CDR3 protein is CASGLGGWARNQPQHF. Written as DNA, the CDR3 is TGTGCTAGTGGTTTGGGTGGTTGGGCCCGCAATCAGCCCCAGCATTTT. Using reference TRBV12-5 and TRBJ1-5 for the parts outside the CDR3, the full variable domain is DARVTQTPRHKVTEMGQEVTMRCQPILGHNTVFWYRQTMMQGLELLAYFRNRAPLDDSGMPKDRFSAEMPDATLATLKIQPSEPRDSAVYFCASGLGGWARNQPQHFGDGTRLSIL.

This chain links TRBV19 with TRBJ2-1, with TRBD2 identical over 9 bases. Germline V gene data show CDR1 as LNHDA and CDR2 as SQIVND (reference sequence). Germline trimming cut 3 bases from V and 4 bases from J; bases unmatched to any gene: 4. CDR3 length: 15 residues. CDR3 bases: TGTGCCAGTAGTATCTCTAGCGGGGCATACAATGAGCAGTTCTTC. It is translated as CASSISSGAYNEQFF.

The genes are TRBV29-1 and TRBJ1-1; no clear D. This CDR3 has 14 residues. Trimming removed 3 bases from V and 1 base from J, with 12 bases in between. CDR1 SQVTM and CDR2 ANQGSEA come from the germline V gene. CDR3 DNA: TGCAGCGTTGACCTCGTGGGCCCGAACACTGAAGCTTTCTTT. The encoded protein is CSVDLVGPNTEAFF.

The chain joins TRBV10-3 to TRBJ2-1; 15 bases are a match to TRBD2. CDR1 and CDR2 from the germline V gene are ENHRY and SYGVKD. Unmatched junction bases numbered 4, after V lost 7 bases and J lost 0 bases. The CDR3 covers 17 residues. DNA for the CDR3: TGTGCCATCAAGGGGACTAGCGGGGGGAGCTCCTACAATGAGCAGTTCTTC. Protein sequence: CAIKGTSGGSSYNEQFF.

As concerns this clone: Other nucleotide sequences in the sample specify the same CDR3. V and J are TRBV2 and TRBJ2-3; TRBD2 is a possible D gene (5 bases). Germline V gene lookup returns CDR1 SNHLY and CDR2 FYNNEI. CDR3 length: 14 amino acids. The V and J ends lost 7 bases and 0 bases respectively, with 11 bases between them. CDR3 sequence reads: CASKGGGSTDTQYF. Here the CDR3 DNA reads TGTGCCAGCAAAGGAGGCGGTAGCACAGATACGCAGTATTTT.

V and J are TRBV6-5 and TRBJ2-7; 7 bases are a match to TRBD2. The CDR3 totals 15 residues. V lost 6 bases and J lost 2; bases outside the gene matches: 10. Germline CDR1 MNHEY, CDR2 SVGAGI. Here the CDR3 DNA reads TGTGCCAGCAGCTCGACGAGCGGGAAGGCCTACGAGCAGTACTTC. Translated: CASSSTSGKAYEQYF.

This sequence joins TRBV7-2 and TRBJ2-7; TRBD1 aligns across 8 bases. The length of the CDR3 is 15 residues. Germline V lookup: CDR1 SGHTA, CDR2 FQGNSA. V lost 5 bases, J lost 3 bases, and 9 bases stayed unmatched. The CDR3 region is CASSRRTGPDYEQYF. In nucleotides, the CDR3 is TGTGCCAGCAGCAGAAGGACAGGGCCAGACTACGAGCAGTACTTC.

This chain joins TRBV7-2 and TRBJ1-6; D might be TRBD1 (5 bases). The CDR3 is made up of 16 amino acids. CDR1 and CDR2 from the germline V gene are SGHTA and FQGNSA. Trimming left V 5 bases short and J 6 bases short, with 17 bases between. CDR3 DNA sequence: TGTGCCAGCAGCCGGGGGGGGGAGGCTAGTAATTCACCCCTCCACTTT. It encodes CASSRGGEASNSPLHF.